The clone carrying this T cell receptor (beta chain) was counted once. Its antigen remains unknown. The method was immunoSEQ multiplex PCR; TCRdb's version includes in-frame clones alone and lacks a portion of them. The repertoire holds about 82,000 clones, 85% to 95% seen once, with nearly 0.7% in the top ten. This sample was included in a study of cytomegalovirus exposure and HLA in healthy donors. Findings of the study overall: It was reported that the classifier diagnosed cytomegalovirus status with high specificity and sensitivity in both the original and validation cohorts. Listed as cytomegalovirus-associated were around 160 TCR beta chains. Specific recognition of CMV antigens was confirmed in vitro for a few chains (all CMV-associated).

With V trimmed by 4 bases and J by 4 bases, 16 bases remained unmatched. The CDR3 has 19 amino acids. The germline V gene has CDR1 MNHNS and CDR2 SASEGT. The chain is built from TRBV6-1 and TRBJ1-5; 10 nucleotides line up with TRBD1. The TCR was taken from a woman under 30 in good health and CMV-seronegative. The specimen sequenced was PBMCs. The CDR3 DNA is TGTGCCAGCAGTGGGACCGTCACCGGGACAGGGGTTAGAAATCAGCCCCAGCATTTT. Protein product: CASSGTVTGTGVRNQPQHF.